This T cell receptor (beta chain) was captured by sequencing in a study of CD8+ T cells in alopecia areata. The sample's treatment: oral pan-JAK inhibitor, 5-10 mg twice daily. Researchers gathered lesional scalp punch biopsies and peripheral blood from patients with alopecia areata. Study conclusions and caveats: Normal scalp had lower clonality than lesional scalp, with alopecia totalis/universalis lesions showing this most strongly. Scalp samples also contribute reads from the resident alphabeta T cells found in normal skin. Significant decreases in scalp clonality and expanded CD8+ clones followed tofacitinib treatment.

Regarding this clone: The antigen is unknown.

Sequencing relied on a cDNA template that was reverse transcribed from extracted RNA. Some clones are missing from TCRdb's copy, which holds only in-frame ones; the method was immunoSEQ multiplex PCR. The profile shows 100,000 or so clones, 55% to 75% of them singletons. This clonotype originated in a human donor with alopecia areata. The source material was CD8+ T cells sorted from blood, sampled between weeks 55 and 65, from a patient treated with tofacitinib.

In DNA form, the CDR3 reads TGTGCCAGCATGAGAGGCGGATACTACGAGCAGTACTTC. As protein: CASMRGGYYEQYF. The chain recombines TRBV27 with TRBJ2-7, with D unclear. The V gene lost 7 bases and the J gene lost 3 bases, with 13 bases spanning the gap. The CDR3 has 13 amino acids. Germline loops: CDR1 MNHEY, CDR2 SMNVEV (reference sequence).